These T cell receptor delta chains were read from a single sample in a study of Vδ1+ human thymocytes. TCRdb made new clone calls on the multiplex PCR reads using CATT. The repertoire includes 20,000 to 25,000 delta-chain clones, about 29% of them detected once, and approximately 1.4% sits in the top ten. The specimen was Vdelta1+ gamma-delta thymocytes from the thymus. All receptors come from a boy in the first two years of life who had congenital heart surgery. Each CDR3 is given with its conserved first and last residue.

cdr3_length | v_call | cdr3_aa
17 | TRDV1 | CALGVTGEPLPTLKLIF
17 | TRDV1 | CALGERGNVPHADKLIF
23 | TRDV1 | CALGESTVFPTSAARLYTDKLIF
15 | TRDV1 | CALGESPEYTDKLIF
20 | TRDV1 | CALGECAPSSIRPSGDKLIF
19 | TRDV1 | CALGHLPRRTGEYTDKLIF
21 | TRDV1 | CALAHLYPTAGEGKYTDKLIF
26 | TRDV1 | CALVSITFHRLVFGDTNPEYTDKLIF
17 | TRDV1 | CALGDPGHTYHTDKLIF
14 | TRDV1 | CALGDLTYTDKLIF
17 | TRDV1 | CALGPLGGGDTRHKLIF
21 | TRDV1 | CALGEVGVTSGGYGYTDKLIF
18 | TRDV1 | CALGELVLVGGYPVKLIF
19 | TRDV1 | CALGEPTFRGSGEYPKLIF
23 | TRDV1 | CALGERKSYVDYTGGYDTDKLIF
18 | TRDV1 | CALGERDTTLTVADKLIF
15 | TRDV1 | CALGEDLLLTDKLIF
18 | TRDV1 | CALGDSGRTGGYTDKLIF
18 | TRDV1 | CALGEFWGDWSTTDKLIF
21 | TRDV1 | CALGDHVCGTRNFVGVDKLIF
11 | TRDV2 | CACLGTDKLIF
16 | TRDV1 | CALGERVWGAHDKLIF
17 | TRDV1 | CALGELGLGGTLPRLIF
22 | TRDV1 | CALGEPRFLQGIRGPHSDKLIF